Listed below are T cell receptor beta chains from one sample, sequenced in a study of cytomegalovirus exposure and HLA in healthy donors. Sequencing used immunoSEQ multiplex PCR; TCRdb keeps in-frame clones, though not all of them. Among 140,000 to 150,000 clones, roughly 74% were seen once, and the ten largest hold about 2.4%. Material for sequencing was PBMCs. The receptors come from a woman aged 18-29 years in good health and CMV-seropositive. Both conserved end residues are part of each CDR3. D genes are given only for firm matches. Clone size is stated in some rows and not others, as once, few, many or a class when expanded.

>.|TRBJ1-1|TRBV5-1|TRBD1
TGCGCCAGCAGCGTTGATCCACAGGGGGCTTTGGCTTTCTTT
CASSVDPQGALAFF
>few|TRBJ1-2|TRBV30|TRBD1
TGTGCCTGGAACAGGGGTACCTATGGCTACACCTTC
CAWNRGTYGYTF
>once|TRBJ2-1|TRBV6-1|.
TGTGCCAGCAGCCGGAGAGCCTACAATGAGCAGTTCTTC
CASSRRAYNEQFF
>.|TRBJ2-2|TRBV5-4|TRBD1
TGTGCCAGCAGCCCCGGACAGGGGGCGACCGGGGAGCTGTTTTTT
CASSPGQGATGELFF
>.|TRBJ1-4|TRBV28|.
TGTGCCAGCAGTTTGGGGGGTGAAAAACTGTTTTTT
CASSLGGEKLFF
>once|TRBJ2-2|TRBV5-4|TRBD2
TGTGCCAGCAGCACCACACTAGCGGCTTCAACCGGGGAGCTGTTTTTT
CASSTTLAASTGELFF
>.|TRBJ2-1|TRBV30|TRBD1
TGTGCCTCGGCAACAGGGGCTGACTACAATGAGCAGTTCTTC
CASATGADYNEQFF
>.|TRBJ2-7|TRBV6-1|.
TGTGCCAGCAGTGAAGGGAGACAGGGAGGTTACGAGCAGTACTTC
CASSEGRQGGYEQYF
>.|TRBJ2-1|TRBV5-1|.
TGCGCCAGCAGCTTGGCCTTGTCTAGCCATGAGCAGTTCTTC
CASSLALSSHEQFF
>few|TRBJ1-1|TRBV6-1|TRBD1
TGTGCCAGCAGTGAAAGAAAGGGACAGGGGAACACTGAAGCTTTCTTT
CASSERKGQGNTEAFF
>.|TRBJ1-6|TRBV7-9|.
TGTGCCAGCAAGCCCCTAGTGGATTCACCCCTCCACTTT
CASKPLVDSPLHF
>.|TRBJ1-5|TRBV6-6|TRBD1
TGTGCCAGCGGGGGCAGGGGGCTTGGTCAGCCCCAGCATTTT
CASGGRGLGQPQHF
>.|TRBJ1-3|TRBV5-1|.
TGCGCCAGCGGCTTAGGCAGGCCTGGAAACACCATATATTTT
CASGLGRPGNTIYF
>.|TRBJ2-3|TRBV10-1|TRBD2
TGCGCCAGCAGTGAGAGGCGGGGGGCGACAGATACGCAGTATTTT
CASSERRGATDTQYF